The 11 T cell receptor beta chains given below trace back to one sample, sequenced in a study of T cell responses to AZD1222 COVID-19 vaccine. Sequenced by immunoSEQ multiplex PCR; TCRdb stores in-frame clones only, minus some. The sample carries some 170,000 clones, roughly nine tenths recorded once. The starting material was peripheral blood, obtained on day 0 of AZD1222 vaccination. All receptors come from an adult in good health.

The gene calls are TRBV10-1 and TRBJ2-1, with D possibly being TRBD2 (6 bases). From germline, CDR1 is WNHNN and CDR2 SYGVQD (reference sequence). Trimming cost V 0 bases and J 1 base, with 16 bases left between them. The CDR3 runs 18 residues. CDR3 in DNA: TGCGCCAGCAGTGAGTCAACAACGGGCGGGGATTCCTACAATGAGCAGTTCTTC. Encoded protein: CASSESTTGGDSYNEQFF.

The V and J genes are TRBV10-3 and TRBJ2-3; 9 bases agree with TRBD1. Germline V gene data show CDR1 as ENHRY and CDR2 as SYGVKD. The CDR3 spans 15 residues. J lost 2 bases, V lost 9 bases, and 9 bases had no gene match. This CDR3 reads CAMSGTGSNTDTQYF. DNA of the CDR3: TGTGCCATGTCCGGGACAGGGTCTAACACAGATACGCAGTATTTT.

A single count supports this clone. This rearrangement joins TRBV19 to TRBJ2-1; 7 bases align to TRBD1. The CDR3 is 13 amino acids. V shed 9 bases and J 4 bases; nucleotides not matched to a gene: 6. CDR1 is LNHDA and CDR2 is SQIVND in the germline V gene (reference sequence). The CDR3 DNA reads as TGTGCCAGCCGGGACAGCGCGTACAATGAGCAGTTCTTC. This sequence encodes CASRDSAYNEQFF.

The chain recombines TRBV5-4 with TRBJ2-3; unclear D gene. CDR1 is SGHNT, CDR2 YYREEE, per germline (reference sequence). The V and J ends lost 0 bases and 10 bases respectively, with 15 bases between them. There are 14 residues in the CDR3. The DNA of the CDR3 is TGTGCCAGCAGCTTGGGGTCCAGTCTCAACCCGCAGTATTTT. Translated, it gives CASSLGSSLNPQYF.

The chain carries TRBV5-8 and TRBJ1-3; D ambiguous. CDR1 SGHTS and CDR2 YDEGEE come from the germline V gene. Trimming stripped 2 bases from V and 0 bases from J, with 9 bases between. The CDR3 runs 15 residues. The CDR3 loop is CASSFPTFSGNTIYF. The CDR3 bases are TGTGCCAGCAGCTTTCCAACATTCTCTGGAAACACCATATATTTT.

The V call is TRBV11-3, the J call TRBJ2-2; perhaps D is TRBD1 or TRBD2 (5 bases each). The CDR3 covers 15 residues. The V gene's germline CDR1 is SGHNT and CDR2 YENEEA. Trimming stripped 4 bases from V and 1 base from J, with 10 bases between. This chain's CDR3 is CASSSGTGNTGELFF. The CDR3 DNA reads as TGTGCCAGCAGCTCAGGGACCGGGAACACCGGGGAGCTGTTTTTT. The complete variable domain, with remaining parts taken from reference TRBV11-3 and TRBJ2-2, reads EAGVVQSPRYKIIEKKQPVAFWCNPISGHNTLYWYLQNLGQGPELLIRYENEEAVDDSQLPKDRFSAERLKGVDSTLKIQPAELGDSAVYLCASSSGTGNTGELFFGEGSRLTVL.

The chain recombines TRBV15 with TRBJ2-5; D tentatively reads TRBD1 or TRBD2 (7 bases each). Germline V gene lookup returns CDR1 LNHNV and CDR2 YYDKDF (reference sequence). The germline V and J ends were trimmed by 0 bases and 5 bases, with 13 bases remaining between them. This CDR3 spans 15 amino acids. In DNA form, the CDR3 reads TGTGCCACCAGCAGAGAAAACAGGGGAGGGGAGACCCAGTACTTC. Its translation: CATSRENRGGETQYF.

This CDR3 is CASSRDRYEQYV. In DNA, the CDR3 is TGTGCCAGCAGTAGAGACCGGTACGAGCAGTACGTC. The rearrangement uses TRBV28 and TRBJ2-7; D remains unclear. This CDR3 is 12 amino acids long. In germline, CDR1 is MDHEN, CDR2 SYDVKM. V dropped 5 bases and J dropped 4 bases, with 9 bases sitting between them.

The gene calls are TRBV5-4 and TRBJ1-1, with D possibly matching TRBD1 (6 bases). V shed 4 bases and J shed 1 base, with 11 bases lying between them. This CDR3 has 14 residues. The germline V gene encodes CDR1 SGHNT and CDR2 YYREEE (reference sequence). The CDR3 DNA reads as TGTGCCAGCAGCCGGAAAGGGGGGAACACTGAAGCTTTCTTT. It encodes CASSRKGGNTEAFF.

The V call is TRBV7-9, the J call TRBJ2-5; either TRBD1 or TRBD2 may supply D (5 bases each). This CDR3 comprises 15 residues. Germline CDR1 is SEHNR and CDR2 is FQNEAQ (reference sequence). V shed 4 bases and J shed 7 bases, with 19 bases lying between them. The CDR3 is CASSSLTGQGRTQYF. The CDR3 nucleotides read TGTGCCAGCAGCTCCCTCACGGGGCAGGGTCGGACCCAGTACTTC.

The rearrangement uses TRBV5-4 and TRBJ2-5; TRBD2 agrees at 11 bases. The length of the CDR3 is 14 residues. V lost 3 bases to trimming and J lost 6 bases; unmatched junction nucleotides: 4. Germline CDR1 is SGHNT and CDR2 is YYREEE (reference sequence). CDR3 nucleotides: TGTGCCAGCAGCTCACTAGCGGGAGAAAAGACCCAGTACTTC. It yields the protein CASSSLAGEKTQYF.